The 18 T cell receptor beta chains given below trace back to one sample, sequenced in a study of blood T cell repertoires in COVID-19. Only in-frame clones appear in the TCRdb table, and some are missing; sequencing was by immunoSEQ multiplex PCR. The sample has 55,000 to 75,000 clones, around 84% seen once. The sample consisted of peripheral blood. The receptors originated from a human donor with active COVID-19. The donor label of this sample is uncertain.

CDR3 DNA sequence: TGTGCCAGCAGCAATCTGCTTGGGACTAGCGACGAGCAGTACTTC. As protein: CASSNLLGTSDEQYF. The gene calls are TRBV5-8 and TRBJ2-7; 10 nucleotides line up with TRBD2. The CDR3 spans 15 residues. V lost 4 bases and J lost 5; bases outside the gene matches: 9. Germline CDR1 SGHTS, CDR2 YDEGEE.

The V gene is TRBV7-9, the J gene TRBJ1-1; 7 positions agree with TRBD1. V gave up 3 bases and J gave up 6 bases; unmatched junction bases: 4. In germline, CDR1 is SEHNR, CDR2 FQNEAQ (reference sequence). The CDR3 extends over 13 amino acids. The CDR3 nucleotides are TGTGCCAGCAGCTTCGAAGGGGGCTCTGAAGCTTTCTTT. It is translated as CASSFEGGSEAFF. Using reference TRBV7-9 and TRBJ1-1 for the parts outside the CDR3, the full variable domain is DTGVSQNPRHKITKRGQNVTFRCDPISEHNRLYWYRQTLGQGPEFLTYFQNEAQLEKSRLLSDRFSAERPKGSFSTLEIQRTEQGDSAMYLCASSFEGGSEAFFGQGTRLTVV.

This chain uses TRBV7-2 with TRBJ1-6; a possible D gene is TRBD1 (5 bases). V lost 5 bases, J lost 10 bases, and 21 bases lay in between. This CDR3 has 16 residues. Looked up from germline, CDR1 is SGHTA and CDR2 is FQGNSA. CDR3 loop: CASSPHPGRGGSPLHF. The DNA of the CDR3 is TGTGCCAGCAGCCCCCACCCTGGGAGGGGAGGGTCACCCCTCCACTTT.

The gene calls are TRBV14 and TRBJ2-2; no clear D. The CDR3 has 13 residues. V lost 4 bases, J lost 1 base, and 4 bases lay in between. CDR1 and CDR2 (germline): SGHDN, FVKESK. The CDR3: CASSLQNTGELFF. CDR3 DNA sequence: TGTGCCAGCAGCCTACAGAACACCGGGGAGCTGTTTTTT.

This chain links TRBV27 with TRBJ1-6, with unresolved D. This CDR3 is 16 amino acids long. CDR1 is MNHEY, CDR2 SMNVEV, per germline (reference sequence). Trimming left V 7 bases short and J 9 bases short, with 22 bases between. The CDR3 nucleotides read TGTGCCAGCACCCCCACCCCGGGGATTGAGGGTTCACCCCTCCACTTT. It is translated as CASTPTPGIEGSPLHF.

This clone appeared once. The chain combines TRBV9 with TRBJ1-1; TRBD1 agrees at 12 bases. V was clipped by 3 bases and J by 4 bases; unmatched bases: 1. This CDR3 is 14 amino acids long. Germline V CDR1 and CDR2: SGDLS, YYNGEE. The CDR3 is CASSAGQGATEAFF. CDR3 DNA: TGTGCCAGCAGCGCGGGACAGGGGGCCACTGAAGCTTTCTTT.

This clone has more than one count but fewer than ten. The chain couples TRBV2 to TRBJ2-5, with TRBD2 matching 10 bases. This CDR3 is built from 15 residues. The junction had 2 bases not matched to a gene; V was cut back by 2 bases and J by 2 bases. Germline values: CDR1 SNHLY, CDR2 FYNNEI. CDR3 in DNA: TGTGCCAGCAGTGAATGGACTAGCGGACAAGAGACCCAGTACTTC. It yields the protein CASSEWTSGQETQYF.

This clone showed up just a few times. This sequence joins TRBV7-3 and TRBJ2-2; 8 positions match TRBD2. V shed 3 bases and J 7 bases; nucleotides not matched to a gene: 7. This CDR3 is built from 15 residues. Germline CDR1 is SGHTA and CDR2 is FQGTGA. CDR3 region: CASSLGSGMGGELFF. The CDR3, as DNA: TGTGCCAGCAGCTTGGGTAGCGGGATGGGCGGGGAGCTGTTTTTT.

The CDR3 DNA reads as TGTGCCAGCGGGGGACAGGGTATACCTGGTTACACCTTC. Its translation is CASGGQGIPGYTF. The J gene is TRBJ1-2, the V gene TRBV2, with 9 bases fitting TRBD1. The V and J ends lost 8 bases and 11 bases, in that order; junction bases with no gene match: 12. From germline, CDR1 is SNHLY and CDR2 FYNNEI. The CDR3 covers 13 residues.

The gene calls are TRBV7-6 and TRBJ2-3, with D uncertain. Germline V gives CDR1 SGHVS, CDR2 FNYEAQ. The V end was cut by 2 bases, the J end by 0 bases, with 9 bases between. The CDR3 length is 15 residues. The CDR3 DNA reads TGTGCCAGCAGCTTAAAGACTTCCAGCACAGATACGCAGTATTTT. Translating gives CASSLKTSSTDTQYF.

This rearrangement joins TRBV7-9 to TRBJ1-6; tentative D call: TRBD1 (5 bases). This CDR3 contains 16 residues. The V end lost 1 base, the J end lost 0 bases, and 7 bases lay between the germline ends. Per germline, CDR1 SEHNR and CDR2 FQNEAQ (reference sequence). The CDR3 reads CASSLGQSSYNSPLHF. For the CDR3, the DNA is TGTGCCAGCAGCTTAGGACAGAGCTCCTATAATTCACCCCTCCACTTT.

Here the CDR3 DNA reads TGTGCCAGTAGTATTTACGAGGGGGCGGGCGCTGAAGCTTTCTTT. The encoded protein is CASSIYEGAGAEAFF. This rearrangement joins TRBV19 to TRBJ1-1; TRBD1 matches 7 bases. V lost 3 bases to trimming and J lost 6 bases; unmatched junction nucleotides: 10. The CDR3 is 15 residues long. CDR1 is LNHDA and CDR2 is SQIVND in the germline V gene (reference sequence).

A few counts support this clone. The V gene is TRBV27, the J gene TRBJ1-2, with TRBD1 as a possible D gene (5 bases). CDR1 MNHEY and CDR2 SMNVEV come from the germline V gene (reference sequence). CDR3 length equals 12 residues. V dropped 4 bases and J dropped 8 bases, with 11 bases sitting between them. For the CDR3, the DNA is TGTGCCAGCAGTTCGAACAGGATCGGCTACACCTTC. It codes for CASSSNRIGYTF.

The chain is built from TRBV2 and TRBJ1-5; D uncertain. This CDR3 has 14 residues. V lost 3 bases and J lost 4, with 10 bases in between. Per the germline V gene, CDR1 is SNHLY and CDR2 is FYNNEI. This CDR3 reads CASSDGRGNQPQHF. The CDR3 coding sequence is TGTGCCAGCAGTGATGGTAGAGGAAATCAGCCCCAGCATTTT.

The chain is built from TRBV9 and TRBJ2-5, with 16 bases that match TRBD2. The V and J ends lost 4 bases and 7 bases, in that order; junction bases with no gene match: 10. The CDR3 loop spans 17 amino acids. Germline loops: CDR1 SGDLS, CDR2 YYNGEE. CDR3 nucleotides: TGTGCCAGCAGCCCGGGACTAGCGGGGGGGAGCCCCACGACCCAGTACTTC. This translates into CASSPGLAGGSPTTQYF.

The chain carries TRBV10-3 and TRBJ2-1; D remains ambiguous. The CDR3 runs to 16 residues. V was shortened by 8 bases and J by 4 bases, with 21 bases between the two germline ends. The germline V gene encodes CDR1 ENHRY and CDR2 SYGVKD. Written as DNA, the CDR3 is TGTGCCATCGGAGACCGGGTCAGCTCTCCATACAATGAGCAGTTCTTC. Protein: CAIGDRVSSPYNEQFF.

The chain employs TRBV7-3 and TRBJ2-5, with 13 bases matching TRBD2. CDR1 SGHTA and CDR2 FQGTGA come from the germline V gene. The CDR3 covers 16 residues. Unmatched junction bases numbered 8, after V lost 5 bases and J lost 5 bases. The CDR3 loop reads CASSQTSGGARETQYF. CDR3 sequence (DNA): TGTGCCAGCAGCCAAACTAGCGGGGGGGCGCGGGAGACCCAGTACTTC.

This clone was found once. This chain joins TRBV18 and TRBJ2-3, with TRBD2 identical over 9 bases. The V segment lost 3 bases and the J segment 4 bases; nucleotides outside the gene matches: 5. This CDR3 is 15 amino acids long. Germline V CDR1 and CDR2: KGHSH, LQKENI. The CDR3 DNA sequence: TGTGCCAGCTCACCTCCGGGACTAGCAGCAGATACGCAGTATTTT. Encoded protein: CASSPPGLAADTQYF.